The 18 T cell receptor beta chains below all came from one sample that was sequenced in a study of blood T cell repertoires in COVID-19. Only in-frame clones appear in the TCRdb table, and some are missing; sequencing was by immunoSEQ multiplex PCR. The sample contains approximately 150,000 clones, roughly 84% of which appear only once. Sequencing was carried out using peripheral blood. The receptors here all came from a man in his 60s with acute or convalescent COVID-19.

This clone was counted between two and nine times. The CDR3 DNA is TGTGCCAGCAGTCGGGACAGTAATAATTCACCCCTCCACTTT. Protein product: CASSRDSNNSPLHF. J is TRBJ1-6 and V is TRBV6-5; TRBD1 matches 7 bases. CDR3 size: 14 residues. The ends lost 5 bases at V and 5 bases at J; junction bases unmatched: 3. CDR1 is MNHEY, CDR2 SVGAGI, per germline.

The chain carries TRBV20-1 and TRBJ2-5; D might be TRBD1 (6 bases). Germline CDR1 DFQATT, CDR2 SNEGSKA (reference sequence). The CDR3 sequence is 13 residues long. V lost 3 bases and J lost 4, with 12 bases in between. Here the CDR3 reads CSASHRGGETQYF. DNA of the CDR3: TGCAGTGCTAGTCATCGAGGGGGAGAGACCCAGTACTTC.

The chain employs TRBV9 and TRBJ1-2; TRBD1 is a possible D gene (6 bases). From germline, CDR1 is SGDLS and CDR2 YYNGEE. Deletions cut 0 bases from V and 8 bases from J, with 11 bases between. CDR3 size: 13 residues. The CDR3 coding sequence is TGTGCCAGCAGCGTAGACAGGGTGGCCGGCTACACCTTC. As protein: CASSVDRVAGYTF. The variable domain in full, completed from reference TRBV9 and TRBJ1-2, reads DSGVTQTPKHLITATGQRVTLRCSPRSGDLSVYWYQQSLDQGLQFLIQYYNGEERAKGNILERFSAQQFPDLHSELNLSSLELGDSALYFCASSVDRVAGYTFGSGTRLTVV.

The V gene is TRBV4-2, the J gene TRBJ2-2; 8 nucleotides agree with TRBD2. After removal of 2 bases from V and 4 bases from J, the junction contained 3 bases not matched to a gene. The CDR3 is made up of 15 amino acids. CDR1 LGHNA and CDR2 YNFKEQ come from the germline V gene. In DNA form, the CDR3 reads TGTGCCAGCAGCCAACTACGGGGGGGCACCGGGGAGCTGTTTTTT. It yields the protein CASSQLRGGTGELFF.

This clone was observed a handful of times. V gene TRBV11-2 combines with J gene TRBJ2-3; 8 bases line up with TRBD2. Unmatched junction bases numbered 7, after V lost 5 bases and J lost 6 bases. The CDR3 runs to 14 residues. Per the germline V gene, CDR1 is SGHAT and CDR2 is FQNNGV. The CDR3 loop is CASSLSGTMDTQYF. The CDR3 nucleotides read TGTGCCAGCAGCCTTAGCGGGACCATGGATACGCAGTATTTT.

This clone has only one observation. The chain employs TRBV3-1 (or the pseudogene TRBV3-2) and TRBJ2-5; D is uncertain. The ends were cut back, 4 bases at V and 5 bases at J, with 17 bases in the middle. The CDR3 is made up of 15 amino acids. Germline V gene lookup returns CDR1 LGHDT and CDR2 YNNKEL (reference sequence). The CDR3 sequence is CASSRPLDSLETQYF. The CDR3 DNA reads TGTGCCAGCAGCCGCCCACTTGATAGCCTGGAGACCCAGTACTTC.

The V call is TRBV5-1, the J call TRBJ2-1, with 8 bases matching TRBD1. With V trimmed by 3 bases and J by 2 bases, 7 bases remained unmatched. Germline lookup yields CDR1 SGHRS and CDR2 YFSETQ. The CDR3 runs 16 residues. CDR3 coding DNA: TGCGCCAGCAGCTGGACAGGACAGGGCCCCTACAATGAGCAGTTCTTC. Translated, it gives CASSWTGQGPYNEQFF.

CDR3 DNA sequence: TGTGCCAGCAGCCAAGTGACTTTAACCGGGGAGCTGTTTTTT. Translating it yields CASSQVTLTGELFF. The chain combines TRBV3-1 (or the pseudogene TRBV3-2) with TRBJ2-2, with D uncertain. CDR3 length: 14 residues. The V end was cut by 1 base, the J end by 5 bases, with 8 bases between. Germline lookup yields CDR1 LGHDT and CDR2 YNNKEL (reference sequence).

The CDR3 DNA reads as TGTGCCAGCAGCCAAGGACAGGGGAGCCAGTACTTC. Its protein product is CASSQGQGSQYF. This chain connects TRBV3-1 (or the pseudogene TRBV3-2) to TRBJ2-5; 8 bases match TRBD1. In germline, CDR1 is LGHDT, CDR2 YNNKEL (reference sequence). With V trimmed by 1 base and J by 10 bases, 2 bases remained unmatched. The CDR3 covers 12 residues.

V usage is TRBV5-1 and J usage is TRBJ2-3; a weak D match, TRBD1 (6 bases). Germline CDR1 and CDR2: SGHRS and YFSETQ. V lost 3 bases to trimming and J lost 4 bases, with 18 bases between them. The CDR3 runs 16 residues. In DNA form, the CDR3 reads TGCGCCAGCAGCTCTTTGACAGGCAGCACGGCAGATACGCAGTATTTT. Translated: CASSSLTGSTADTQYF. Full variable domain (outside the CDR3, taken from reference TRBV5-1 and TRBJ2-3): KAGVTQTPRYLIKTRGQQVTLSCSPISGHRSVSWYQQTPGQGLQFLFEYFSETQRNKGNFPGRFSGRQFSNSRSEMNVSTLELGDSALYLCASSSLTGSTADTQYFGPGTRLTVL.

The chain uses TRBV9 and TRBJ2-1, with D possibly TRBD1 on 5 matching bases. V lost 0 bases, J lost 9 bases, and 16 bases lay in between. From germline, CDR1 is SGDLS and CDR2 YYNGEE. The CDR3 runs 15 residues. The CDR3: CASSVGAITQGEQFF. CDR3 coding DNA: TGTGCCAGCAGCGTAGGCGCCATTACCCAGGGTGAGCAGTTCTTC.

The genes are TRBV21-1 and TRBJ1-4; no DNA check was done on the table's D call, TRBD1. TRBV21-1 is a pseudogene segment. The CDR3 loop spans 17 amino acids. The CDR3 region is CASSKVPIEGGGEKLFF. For the CDR3, the DNA is TGTGCCAGCAGCAAAGTGCCTATTGAAGGGGGCGGTGAAAAACTGTTTTTT.

V gene TRBV29-1 combines with J gene TRBJ1-2; D is possibly TRBD1 (6 bases). The CDR3 extends over 12 amino acids. Germline V CDR1 and CDR2: SQVTM, ANQGSEA. Trimming took off 4 bases at V and 7 bases at J, with 13 bases between the two ends. CDR3 DNA: TGCAGCGTTGTTAGGGACAAGGGTGGCTACACCTTC. This translates into CSVVRDKGGYTF.

In its sample, this clone was seen once. The chain has TRBV24-1 and TRBJ2-2; 14 bases align to TRBD2. The ends lost 4 bases at V and 5 bases at J; junction bases unmatched: 8. Germline V gives CDR1 KGHDR, CDR2 SFDVKD. The CDR3 is 18 amino acids. The CDR3, as DNA: TGTGCCACCAGTGACCAGACTAGCGGGAGGGCCAGGACCGGGGAGCTGTTTTTT. It is translated as CATSDQTSGRARTGELFF.

This chain joins TRBV3-1 (or the pseudogene TRBV3-2) and TRBJ2-2; TRBD1 aligns across 8 bases. V lost 1 base to trimming and J lost 4 bases; unmatched junction nucleotides: 5. This CDR3 region has 16 residues. Germline values: CDR1 LGHDT, CDR2 YNNKEL (reference sequence). The DNA of the CDR3 is TGTGCCAGCAGCCAAGGGACAGGGATGGTCACCGGGGAGCTGTTTTTT. This gives the protein CASSQGTGMVTGELFF.

As DNA, the CDR3 is TGTGCCAGCAGCGTAGGGGGTAGGGGCACTGAAGCTTTCTTT. Its translation is CASSVGGRGTEAFF. The genes are TRBV9 and TRBJ1-1; tentative D call: TRBD1 (5 bases). The V end lost 0 bases, the J end lost 4 bases, and 10 bases lay between the germline ends. The V gene's germline CDR1 is SGDLS and CDR2 YYNGEE. The CDR3 consists of 14 residues.

This clone was detected only once. The chain has TRBV14 and TRBJ2-5; perhaps TRBD1 as D (6 bases). V lost 4 bases to trimming and J lost 5 bases, with 11 bases between them. The length of the CDR3 is 13 residues. The germline V gene encodes CDR1 SGHDN and CDR2 FVKESK. The CDR3 bases are TGTGCCAGCAGCCGGAGGACAGCGGAGACCCAGTACTTC. Its protein product is CASSRRTAETQYF.

The rearrangement uses TRBV7-9 and TRBJ1-1; 9 bases align to TRBD1. The V gene end was trimmed by 5 bases and the J gene end by 1 base; junction bases not matched to a gene: 11. The germline V gene encodes CDR1 SEHNR and CDR2 FQNEAQ (reference sequence). The CDR3 totals 17 residues. The CDR3 region is CASSGQGRQSENTEAFF. Written as DNA, the CDR3 is TGTGCCAGCAGCGGACAGGGGCGACAGTCCGAGAACACTGAAGCTTTCTTT.